Listed below are T cell receptor beta chains from one sample, sequenced in a study of CD8+ T cells in alopecia areata. Sequenced by immunoSEQ multiplex PCR; TCRdb stores in-frame clones only, minus some. The data show around 180,000 clones, approximately 61% seen once. Material: CD4+ T cells sorted from blood, obtained at week 24, from a patient treated with tofacitinib. These receptor sequences come from a human donor with alopecia areata. Each CDR3 is given with its conserved first and last residue. Each record gives: clone size, J gene, D gene, V gene, CDR3 DNA, CDR3 protein. The D gene is left open where the match is weak. Not every row has a clone size; where given, it reads once, few, many or a size class.

NA	TRBJ1-1	TRBD1	TRBV29-1	TGCAGCGTTGCTGGACAGGCGAACACTGAAGCTTTCTTT	CSVAGQANTEAFF
NA	TRBJ2-7	TRBD2	TRBV5-6	TGTGCCAGCAGCTCCATAGCGGGGGGAAAATACGAGCAGTACTTC	CASSSIAGGKYEQYF
NA	TRBJ2-1	TRBD2	TRBV29-1	TGCAGCTTTCGAAGTAGCGGGGGCCGCTACAATGAGCAGTTCTTC	CSFRSSGGRYNEQFF
few	TRBJ2-2	NA	TRBV5-1	TGCGCCAGCAGCCGCCTAGGGACCGGGGAGCTGTTTTTT	CASSRLGTGELFF
NA	TRBJ1-2	NA	TRBV29-1	TGCAGCGTTGAAACGGCAGGCGATAGCTACACCTTC	CSVETAGDSYTF
NA	TRBJ1-2	NA	TRBV7-2	TGTGCCAGCAGCTTATTTGGTCCACAAGATACCTTTAACTATGGCTACACCTTC	CASSLFGPQDTFNYGYTF
NA	TRBJ2-5	NA	TRBV27	TGTGCCAGCAGTTTATTTGGCGGGGGCGGTAGAGAGACCCAGTACTTC	CASSLFGGGGRETQYF
NA	TRBJ2-7	TRBD1	TRBV6-5	TGTGCCAGCAGTTACTTCGGACAGGGGGCCTACGAGCAGTACTTC	CASSYFGQGAYEQYF
NA	TRBJ2-4	NA	TRBV9	TGTGCCAGCAGCGTGGGGGTAAAGGACATTCAGTACTTC	CASSVGVKDIQYF
many	TRBJ2-1	TRBD2	TRBV6-4	TGTGCCAGCAGTGACTCGAGCGGGGGGGCAAATGAGCAGTTCTTC	CASSDSSGGANEQFF
NA	TRBJ1-1	NA	TRBV27	TGTGCCAGCAGTTTAAGATTTGGTCTGGACACTGAAGCTTTCTTT	CASSLRFGLDTEAFF
few	TRBJ1-1	TRBD1	TRBV10-3	TGTGCCATCAGTGAAGGATACAGGGGCGAGAACACTGAAGCTTTCTTT	CAISEGYRGENTEAFF
few	TRBJ2-2	NA	TRBV11-1	TGTGCCAGCAGCTCAAGCAGGGGCACCGGGGAGCTGTTTTTT	CASSSSRGTGELFF
NA	TRBJ2-6	NA	TRBV2	TGTGCCAGTCCGGGAATCTCTGGGGCCAACGTCCTGACTTTC	CASPGISGANVLTF
NA	TRBJ1-4	NA	TRBV29-1	TGCAGCGCCCTAATCACTGAAAAACTGTTTTTT	CSALITEKLFF
NA	TRBJ2-3	NA	TRBV10-3	TGTGCCATCAGTGAGAACCCAAGGAGCACAGATACGCAGTATTTT	CAISENPRSTDTQYF
NA	TRBJ2-5	TRBD1	TRBV29-1	TGCAGCGCAGACAGGGGGGCCCAAGAGACCCAGTACTTC	CSADRGAQETQYF
few	TRBJ1-6	TRBD1	TRBV7-9	TGTGCCAGCAGCCCCGGGACAGGGGGCGCATTGAATTCACCCCTCCACTTT	CASSPGTGGALNSPLHF
NA	TRBJ2-6	NA	TRBV29-1	TGCAGCGTGGGCGGGCTTGGGGGATCTGGGGCCAACGTCCTGACTTTC	CSVGGLGGSGANVLTF
NA	TRBJ2-3	NA	TRBV29-1	TGCAGCGTGGGACGCCTCAGCACAGATACGCAGTATTTT	CSVGRLSTDTQYF
NA	TRBJ1-1	NA	TRBV25-1	TGTGCCAGCAGTGAGTGGGAGGGGTCCCGATCTGAAGCTTTCTTT	CASSEWEGSRSEAFF
NA	TRBJ1-2	NA	TRBV29-1	TGCAGCGTTGTAAAGGGTACCAACTATGGCTACACCTTC	CSVVKGTNYGYTF
NA	TRBJ2-3	NA	TRBV7-2	TGTGCCAGCAGCAAAGAGGCCCTCTCCACAGATACGCAGTATTTT	CASSKEALSTDTQYF
few	TRBJ2-7	NA	TRBV9	TGTGCCAGCAGCGTTGGGGGGAGCTCCTACGAGCAGTACTTC	CASSVGGSSYEQYF
few	TRBJ1-2	NA	TRBV30	TGTGCCTGGAGCCCGGGCAGCGCAATCTATGGCTACACCTTC	CAWSPGSAIYGYTF